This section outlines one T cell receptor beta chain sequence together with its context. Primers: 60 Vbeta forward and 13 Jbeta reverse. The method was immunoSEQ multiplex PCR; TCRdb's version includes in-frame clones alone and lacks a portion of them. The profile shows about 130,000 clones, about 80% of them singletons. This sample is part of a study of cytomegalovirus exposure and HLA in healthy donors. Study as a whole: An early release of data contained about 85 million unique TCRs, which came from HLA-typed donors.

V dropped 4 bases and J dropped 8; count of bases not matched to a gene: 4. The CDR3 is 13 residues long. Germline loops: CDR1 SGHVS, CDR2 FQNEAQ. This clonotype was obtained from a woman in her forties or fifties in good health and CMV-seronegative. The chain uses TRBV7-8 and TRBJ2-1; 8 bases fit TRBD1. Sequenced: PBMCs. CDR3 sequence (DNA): TGTGCCAGCAGCTGGACAGGGAGTCATGAGCAGTTCTTC. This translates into CASSWTGSHEQFF.